Below are 22 T cell receptor beta chains sequenced from a single sample in a study of T cells in Graves' hyperthyroidism and ophthalmopathy. From RNA transcripts, TCR beta CDR3 regions were amplified. HTBI primers were used for first-round RT-PCR of the TCR CDR3. Via MiXCR, TCRdb re-called the multiplex PCR reads, giving one row per CDR3 protein. The sample records about half a million distinct CDR3 sequences, approximately 24% being singletons. Sequenced material: blood. The receptor set was obtained from a woman aged 25 to 39 with Graves' ophthalmopathy.

This clonotype was seen ten or more times. The rearrangement links TRBV29-1 to TRBJ1-2; D is unclear. Germline CDR1 and CDR2: SQVTM and ANQGSEA. The CDR3 contains 14 residues. Trimming shortened V by 4 bases and J by 1 base, and 13 bases separated the two germline ends. CDR3 loop: CSVGVPERNYGYTF. CDR3 DNA: TGCAGCGTTGGGGTCCCAGAGCGTAACTATGGCTACACCTTC.

This clonotype occurred many times. The V and J genes are TRBV12-3 or TRBV12-4 and TRBJ2-7; a possible D gene is TRBD2 (6 bases). The CDR3 has 13 amino acids. The ends were cut back, 7 bases at V and 3 bases at J, with 13 bases in the middle. Here the CDR3 reads CASTGSGVYEQYF. In DNA form, the CDR3 reads TGTGCCAGCACCGGCTCGGGGGTCTACGAGCAGTACTTC.

The genes are TRBV5-6 and TRBJ2-5; D might be TRBD2 (5 bases). Trimming took off 3 bases at V and 2 bases at J, with 14 bases between the two ends. This CDR3 is 15 amino acids long. Per germline, CDR1 SGHDT and CDR2 YYEEEE. Here the CDR3 DNA reads TGTGCCAGCAGCTGGCGCCCCGGGATACAAGAGACCCAGTACTTC. Protein: CASSWRPGIQETQYF.

The chain employs TRBV20-1 and TRBJ1-1; D remains unclear. Deletions cut 2 bases from V and 3 bases from J, with 7 bases between. This CDR3 is built from 12 residues. The germline gives CDR1 DFQATT, CDR2 SNEGSKA (reference sequence). The CDR3 sequence: CSARLRDTEAFF. CDR3 in DNA: TGCAGTGCTAGACTTAGGGACACTGAAGCTTTCTTT.

The chain uses TRBV30 and TRBJ2-7; TRBD1 matches 9 bases. V was pared by 3 bases and J by 6 bases, with 3 bases of the junction left unmatched. The CDR3 is made up of 12 amino acids. In germline, CDR1 is GTSNPN, CDR2 SVGIG (reference sequence). The CDR3 DNA reads as TGTGCCTGGAGCGGGACAGGGCGCGAGCAGTACTTC. It translates to CAWSGTGREQYF. Using reference TRBV30 and TRBJ2-7 for the parts outside the CDR3, the full variable domain is SQTIHQWPATLVQPVGSPLSLECTVEGTSNPNLYWYRQAAGRGLQLLFYSVGIGQISSEVPQNLSASRPQDRQFILSSKKLLLSDSGFYLCAWSGTGREQYFGPGTRLTVT.

The chain uses TRBV9 and TRBJ2-7, with 9 bases that match TRBD1. The V and J ends lost 4 bases and 5 bases, in that order; junction bases with no gene match: 10. CDR1 is SGDLS, CDR2 YYNGEE, per germline. The CDR3 consists of 15 residues. In DNA, the CDR3 is TGTGCCAGCAGCCCCGGTGGGGACAGGGCGGACGAGCAGTACTTC. Protein product: CASSPGGDRADEQYF.

About this clonotype itself: Because it lacks the conserved phenylalanine or tryptophan at the end, this CDR3 is likely a read error. Because the CDR3's place on the DNA is in doubt, the DNA is left out and the CDR3 is given as listed by TCRdb. The chain has TRBV6-1 and TRBJ2-2; the D call TRBD1 from the table was never checked on the DNA. With termini counted, the CDR3 has 16 amino acids. Germline loops: CDR1 MNHNS, CDR2 SASEGT. The CDR3 spells CASSEFRTGYTGELVV.

The chain recombines TRBV11-1 with TRBJ2-2; the D gene is possibly TRBD1 (6 bases). Trimming stripped 6 bases from V and 6 bases from J, with 14 bases between. The CDR3 covers 14 residues. CDR1 and CDR2 from the germline V gene are SGHAT and FQDESV (reference sequence). In DNA form, the CDR3 reads TGTGCCAGCAGAGAACAGGGAGCCGCCGGGGAGCTGTTTTTT. This encodes CASREQGAAGELFF. Looking up the rest from reference TRBV11-1 and TRBJ2-2 gives the full variable domain: EAEVAQSPRYKITEKSQAVAFWCDPISGHATLYWYRQILGQGPELLVQFQDESVVDDSQLPKDRFSAERLKGVDSTLKIQPAELGDSAMYLCASREQGAAGELFFGEGSRLTVL.

This clonotype appeared a few times. One end of the junction fails to match germline, which may point to a read error. This rearrangement joins TRBV6-1 to TRBJ1-1; D remains unclear. This CDR3 has 14 amino acids. Germline V gives CDR1 MNHNS, CDR2 SASEGT. This chain's CDR3 is CASSSPVRNTDAFF. CDR3 sequence (DNA): TGTGCCAGCAGCTCCCCGGTACGAAACACTGATGCTTTCTTT.

This clonotype was picked up a small number of times. The chain joins TRBV20-1 to TRBJ1-5; D is ambiguous. This CDR3 is built from 13 residues. V lost 6 bases to trimming and J lost 1 base, with 10 bases between them. Germline V gene lookup returns CDR1 DFQATT and CDR2 SNEGSKA (reference sequence). In DNA, the CDR3 is TGCAGTGCGGGTCAGGAAAGCAATCAGCCCCAGCATTTT. Its translation is CSAGQESNQPQHF.

This clonotype has at least ten counts. The CDR3 DNA sequence: TGTGCCAGCAGCACGGCAAGGGGGGGTCAGCCCCAGCATTTT. It specifies CASSTARGGQPQHF. This sequence joins TRBV7-8 and TRBJ1-5, with D possibly TRBD1 on 6 matching bases. The germline V and J ends were trimmed by 5 bases and 6 bases, with 14 bases remaining between them. Germline CDR1 is SGHVS and CDR2 is FQNEAQ. The CDR3 totals 14 residues. Filled out from reference TRBV7-8 and TRBJ1-5, the complete variable domain reads GAGVSQSPRYKVAKRGQDVALRCDPISGHVSLFWYQQALGQGPEFLTYFQNEAQLDKSGLPSDRFFAERPEGSVSTLKIQRTQQEDSAVYLCASSTARGGQPQHFGDGTRLSIL.

There are a few counts of this clonotype. The rearrangement links TRBV28 to TRBJ2-7; no clear D. Germline loops: CDR1 MDHEN, CDR2 SYDVKM. There are 15 residues in the CDR3. V lost 3 bases and J 3 bases, leaving 15 bases between the germline ends. In DNA, the CDR3 is TGTGCCAGCAGTTTGGGCGGCGCCGGTGGCTACGAGCAGTACTTC. Protein product: CASSLGGAGGYEQYF.

This clonotype was recorded at least ten times. CDR3 bases: TGTGCCAGCATGGCCAGTATAAGCTCCTACGAGCAGTACTTC. Its protein product is CASMASISSYEQYF. The chain combines TRBV6-1 with TRBJ2-7; D is unresolved. Germline V gene data show CDR1 as MNHNS and CDR2 as SASEGT. Between the trimmed V and J ends, which lost 7 bases and 0 bases, there was a span of 13 bases. The CDR3 length is 14 residues.

This clonotype was recorded many times. The chain recombines TRBV28 with TRBJ1-5; the D gene is possibly TRBD1 (6 bases). This CDR3 has 15 residues. Trimming shortened V by 5 bases and J by 5 bases, and 16 bases separated the two germline ends. Germline loops: CDR1 MDHEN, CDR2 SYDVKM. DNA for the CDR3: TGTGCCAGCAGTCCTACAGGGTTGGGGGATCAGCCCCAGCATTTT. It specifies CASSPTGLGDQPQHF.

This clonotype was detected many times. V gene TRBV7-9 combines with J gene TRBJ1-2; 7 bases fit TRBD1. This CDR3 comprises 14 residues. After removal of 4 bases from V and 8 bases from J, the junction contained 10 bases not matched to a gene. Germline V CDR1 and CDR2: SEHNR, FQNEAQ (reference sequence). The CDR3 sequence is CASSWDSRVWGYTF. CDR3 nucleotides: TGTGCCAGCAGCTGGGACAGTCGAGTTTGGGGCTACACCTTC.

This clonotype appeared a few times. This chain links TRBV25-1 with TRBJ2-2; D is uncertain. This CDR3 is 13 amino acids long. Germline CDR1 reads MGHDK; CDR2 reads SYGVNS. Trimming pared 5 bases from V and 4 bases from J, leaving 8 bases between. CDR3 in DNA: TGTGCCAGCAGTAAAACGGGCACCGGGGAGCTGTTTTTT. Protein product: CASSKTGTGELFF.

This clonotype was detected only a few times. The chain recombines TRBV24-1 with TRBJ2-7, with 7 bases lining up with TRBD1. V trimming: 3 bases; J trimming: 2 bases; junction bases outside the gene matches: 9. Germline V gene lookup returns CDR1 KGHDR and CDR2 SFDVKD. CDR3 length: 16 amino acids. CDR3 nucleotides: TGTGCCACCAGTGATCCCACGACGGACAGGCCCTACGAGCAGTACTTC. This gives the protein CATSDPTTDRPYEQYF.

This clonotype came up many times. In nucleotides, the CDR3 is TGTGCCAGCAGTTTAGACAGGGTCGAGACCCAGTACTTC. It is translated as CASSLDRVETQYF. This chain joins TRBV12-3 or TRBV12-4 and TRBJ2-5, with D possibly being TRBD1 (6 bases). The CDR3 runs 13 residues. The V gene lost 1 base and the J gene lost 5 bases, with 8 bases spanning the gap.

V is TRBV29-1 and J is TRBJ2-4; 8 nucleotides line up with TRBD2. Germline V gene data show CDR1 as SQVTM and CDR2 as ANQGSEA. The V segment lost 5 bases and the J segment 3 bases; nucleotides outside the gene matches: 9. The CDR3 covers 15 residues. The CDR3 region is CSVSSGGPGKNIQYF. DNA for the CDR3: TGCAGCGTTTCTTCGGGGGGGCCGGGCAAAAACATTCAGTACTTC.

This clonotype was found many times. The chain uses TRBV27 and TRBJ2-7, with D possibly TRBD2 on 6 matching bases. Germline V lookup: CDR1 MNHEY, CDR2 SMNVEV (reference sequence). V gave up 4 bases and J gave up 7 bases, with 14 bases separating them. The CDR3 is 13 residues long. The CDR3 protein is CASSSLVGGEQYF. In DNA, the CDR3 is TGTGCCAGCAGTTCCCTCGTGGGGGGTGAGCAGTACTTC.

This clonotype was detected ten times or more. This chain joins TRBV12-3 or TRBV12-4 and TRBJ1-1; D remains unclear. This CDR3 is 12 amino acids long. V shed 3 bases and J shed 10 bases, with 12 bases lying between them. CDR3 in DNA: TGTGCCAGCAGTTTTGAAGAGTCAAGAGCTTTCTTT. Translated: CASSFEESRAFF.

This clonotype was seen at least ten times. The chain links TRBV24-1 to TRBJ2-2; D perhaps matches TRBD1 (5 bases). The CDR3 spans 16 residues. Trimming cost V 5 bases and J 1 base, with 13 bases left between them. Per germline, CDR1 KGHDR and CDR2 SFDVKD. The CDR3: CATSGSLTGNTGELFF. CDR3 in DNA: TGTGCCACCAGTGGCTCGTTAACAGGGAACACCGGGGAGCTGTTTTTT.